This T cell receptor beta chain was identified during a study of T cells after yellow fever vaccination. General observations from the study: Boosting was followed by the reappearance of most primary-vaccination clones (around 95% CD4, about 90% CD8). Relatively few clonotypes were ones that appeared in both CD4 and CD8 compartments.

Germline CDR1 SGHTA, CDR2 FQGTGA. Trimming took 5 bases from V and 4 from J; bases not matched to a gene: 9. The CDR3 covers 16 residues. This clonotype was observed once. Its antigen remains unknown. By 5'RACE template switching, TCR cDNA was produced, with a universal primer site and UMIs added in the process. TCRdb ran MiXCR on the 5' RACE reads and lists one entry per CDR3 protein. The table includes about 340,000 distinct CDR3 sequences, around 12% detected once. The sample here was CD4+ T cells sorted from PBMCs, taken 15 days after the yellow fever booster vaccination. This clonotype originated in a man aged 18 to 29 who received the YFV17D yellow fever vaccine. The chain carries TRBV7-3 and TRBJ2-3; 10 bases agree with TRBD2. The CDR3 is CASSAKRGGPADTQYF. In nucleotides, the CDR3 is TGTGCCAGCAGCGCCAAGCGGGGGGGCCCCGCAGATACGCAGTATTTT.